Each of the 28 T cell receptor beta chains below was sequenced from the same sample in a study of control samples from healthy donors and cancer patients. Some clones are missing from TCRdb's copy, which holds only in-frame ones; the method was immunoSEQ multiplex PCR. Here the sample spans about 100,000 clones, about 90% being singletons. The sequenced material came from blood. The receptors here all came from a woman aged 45-65 years in good health.

This clone was counted a few times. V usage is TRBV30 and J usage is TRBJ1-1, with TRBD1 as a possible D gene (6 bases). CDR1 is GTSNPN and CDR2 is SVGIG in the germline V gene (reference sequence). This CDR3 comprises 14 residues. The V and J ends lost 2 bases and 0 bases respectively, with 10 bases between them. CDR3 sequence (DNA): TGTGCCTGGAGTAAACAGGGCTTGAACACTGAAGCTTTCTTT. It is translated as CAWSKQGLNTEAFF.

The V call is TRBV29-1, the J call TRBJ1-3, with 11 bases aligning to TRBD1. The CDR3 spans 15 residues. CDR1 is SQVTM and CDR2 is ANQGSEA in the germline V gene. Germline trimming cut 6 bases from V and 3 bases from J; bases unmatched to any gene: 7. The CDR3 DNA reads TGCAGCGTGTCCGGGACAGGGGGTTTTGGAAACACCATATATTTT. Its translation: CSVSGTGGFGNTIYF.

The V and J genes are TRBV30 and TRBJ2-3; TRBD2 might be the D (6 bases). CDR1 GTSNPN and CDR2 SVGIG come from the germline V gene (reference sequence). CDR3 length: 13 amino acids. Trimming shortened V by 5 bases and J by 6 bases, and 15 bases separated the two germline ends. The CDR3: CAWGGTLTDTQYF. The CDR3 region has the DNA TGTGCCTGGGGGGGGACCCTGACGGATACGCAGTATTTT.

The chain carries TRBV20-1 and TRBJ1-4, with D perhaps matching TRBD1 (5 bases). The CDR3 loop spans 14 amino acids. The germline V gene has CDR1 DFQATT and CDR2 SNEGSKA (reference sequence). Trimming shortened V by 3 bases and J by 8 bases, and 16 bases separated the two germline ends. The CDR3 sequence is CSASGEGLREKLFF. The CDR3 DNA reads as TGCAGTGCTAGTGGTGAGGGGCTAAGGGAAAAACTGTTTTTT.

V is TRBV7-2 and J is TRBJ2-3; D is uncertain. V lost 2 bases, J lost 6 bases, and 9 bases lay in between. CDR3 size: 13 residues. Germline V gene data show CDR1 as SGHTA and CDR2 as FQGNSA. This CDR3 reads CASSLSTSDTQYF. The CDR3 DNA follows: TGTGCCAGCAGCTTATCGACTTCCGATACGCAGTATTTT. The full variable domain, completed using reference TRBV7-2 and TRBJ2-3, is GAGVSQSPSNKVTEKGKDVELRCDPISGHTALYWYRQSLGQGLEFLIYFQGNSAPDKSGLPSDRFSAERTGGSVSTLTIQRTQQEDSAVYLCASSLSTSDTQYFGPGTRLTVL.

The rearrangement links TRBV4-1 to TRBJ1-1; the match to TRBD1 covers 7 bases. The germline CDR1 and CDR2 sequences are MGHRA and YSYEKL. After removal of 2 bases from V and 0 bases from J, the junction contained 6 bases not matched to a gene. The CDR3 extends over 16 amino acids. The CDR3: CASSQILTGMNTEAFF. CDR3 nucleotides: TGCGCCAGCAGCCAAATTCTGACAGGGATGAACACTGAAGCTTTCTTT.

V gene TRBV5-5 combines with J gene TRBJ1-5; a possible D gene is TRBD1 (6 bases). V was cut by 4 bases and J by 3 bases, with 11 bases left in between. Germline V gene data show CDR1 as SGHKS and CDR2 as YYEKEE (reference sequence). The CDR3 runs 14 residues. The CDR3 loop is CASSHTGPNQPQHF. The CDR3 nucleotides are TGTGCCAGCAGCCATACAGGGCCCAATCAGCCCCAGCATTTT. The full variable domain, with the rest looked up from reference TRBV5-5 and TRBJ1-5, is DAGVTQSPTHLIKTRGQQVTLRCSPISGHKSVSWYQQVLGQGPQFIFQYYEKEERGRGNFPDRFSARQFPNYSSELNVNALLLGDSALYLCASSHTGPNQPQHFGDGTRLSIL.

This clone was recorded once. The CDR3 DNA reads as TGCGCCAGCAGCCCGCTATGGGACAGACCCAGCACAGATACGCAGTATTTT. Protein sequence: CASSPLWDRPSTDTQYF. The rearrangement uses TRBV5-1 and TRBJ2-3, with TRBD1 identical over 7 bases. V lost 4 bases, J lost 0 bases, and 11 bases stayed unmatched. CDR1 SGHRS and CDR2 YFSETQ come from the germline V gene. The CDR3 contains 17 residues. Looking up the rest from reference TRBV5-1 and TRBJ2-3 gives the full variable domain: KAGVTQTPRYLIKTRGQQVTLSCSPISGHRSVSWYQQTPGQGLQFLFEYFSETQRNKGNFPGRFSGRQFSNSRSEMNVSTLELGDSALYLCASSPLWDRPSTDTQYFGPGTRLTVL.

On this clone itself: The junction does not match germline at one end; this may be a read error. The V call is TRBV7-8, the J call TRBJ1-1, with 7 bases matching TRBD1. There are 14 residues in the CDR3. Germline loops: CDR1 SGHVS, CDR2 FQNEAQ. The CDR3 loop reads CASSLAGGNTEAFF. The CDR3 coding sequence is TGTGCCAGCAGCCTAGCAGGGGGTAACACTGAAGCTTTCTTT.

V is TRBV7-8 and J is TRBJ2-2; TRBD2 agrees at 13 bases. The junction had 6 bases not matched to a gene; V was cut back by 11 bases and J by 6 bases. The CDR3 consists of 14 residues. Per the germline V gene, CDR1 is SGHVS and CDR2 is FQNEAQ. CDR3 DNA: TGTGCCGCCAGGACTAGCGGGAGTGCCGGGGAGCTGTTTTTT. The encoded protein is CAARTSGSAGELFF.

The V call is TRBV4-3, the J call TRBJ1-1, with D perhaps matching TRBD1 (5 bases). CDR1 and CDR2 from the germline V gene are LGHNA and YSLEER. CDR3 size: 15 residues. The germline V and J ends were trimmed by 0 bases and 1 base, with 9 bases remaining between them. The CDR3 protein is CASSQDRAGNTEAFF. The CDR3 coding sequence is TGCGCCAGCAGCCAAGACAGGGCTGGGAACACTGAAGCTTTCTTT.

The chain recombines TRBV4-1 with TRBJ1-4; D possibly corresponds to TRBD1 (6 bases). Germline CDR1 reads MGHRA; CDR2 reads YSYEKL. The CDR3 has 15 amino acids. V was clipped by 1 base and J by 7 bases, with 13 bases between them. The CDR3 here is CASSQGIGGTEKLFF. The CDR3 bases are TGCGCCAGCAGCCAAGGGATAGGGGGAACTGAAAAACTGTTTTTT.

The chain couples TRBV27 to TRBJ1-1; 7 bases map to TRBD1. Looked up from germline, CDR1 is MNHEY and CDR2 is SMNVEV (reference sequence). Germline trimming cut 0 bases from V and 0 bases from J; bases unmatched to any gene: 4. The CDR3 runs to 16 residues. The CDR3 loop reads CASSLSKGAMNTEAFF. As DNA, the CDR3 is TGTGCCAGCAGTTTATCGAAGGGGGCCATGAACACTGAAGCTTTCTTT.

V usage is TRBV15 and J usage is TRBJ2-1, with D uncertain. The CDR3 runs 13 residues. Germline loops: CDR1 LNHNV, CDR2 YYDKDF (reference sequence). V dropped 1 base and J dropped 9 bases, with 10 bases sitting between them. In DNA form, the CDR3 reads TGTGCCACCAGCAGAGGGGGTTTTAGTGAGCAGTTCTTC. Its protein is CATSRGGFSEQFF.

The rearrangement uses TRBV7-2 and TRBJ2-1; D unresolved. In germline, CDR1 is SGHTA, CDR2 FQGNSA. The CDR3 consists of 13 residues. V lost 1 base and J 4 bases, leaving 5 bases between the germline ends. The DNA of the CDR3 is TGTGCCAGCAGCTTAGACGGATACAATGAGCAGTTCTTC. Encoded protein: CASSLDGYNEQFF.

This sequence joins TRBV19 and TRBJ1-1; the D gene is possibly TRBD1 (5 bases). Germline CDR1 reads LNHDA; CDR2 reads SQIVND (reference sequence). V shed 4 bases and J shed 4 bases, with 25 bases lying between them. The CDR3 contains 18 residues. CDR3 bases: TGTGCCAGTAGTAAACCGTACCGGGACGGCCGTGAGACCACTGAAGCTTTCTTT. It is translated as CASSKPYRDGRETTEAFF.

The chain uses TRBV15 and TRBJ2-1; 7 bases fit TRBD2. The length of the CDR3 is 14 residues. Trimming took 8 bases from V and 0 from J; bases not matched to a gene: 4. Germline CDR1 reads LNHNV; CDR2 reads YYDKDF (reference sequence). In DNA, the CDR3 is TGTGCCACCGTCCCTAGCGGCTCCTACAATGAGCAGTTCTTC. Amino acid sequence: CATVPSGSYNEQFF.

The chain is built from TRBV6-5 and TRBJ2-7; 7 positions agree with TRBD1. V dropped 6 bases and J dropped 2; count of bases not matched to a gene: 10. Germline V gene data show CDR1 as MNHEY and CDR2 as SVGAGI. This CDR3 contains 15 residues. The CDR3 region has the DNA TGTGCCAGCAGAACTGACAGGGCGCAAACCTACGAGCAGTACTTC. Translation gives CASRTDRAQTYEQYF.

The chain uses TRBV4-3 and TRBJ2-6; D is undetermined. V lost 0 bases, J lost 0 bases, and 6 bases lay in between. The germline gives CDR1 LGHNA, CDR2 YSLEER. The CDR3 is made up of 16 amino acids. The CDR3 loop reads CASSQETFSGANVLTF. The CDR3 nucleotides read TGCGCCAGCAGCCAAGAAACCTTCTCTGGGGCCAACGTCCTGACTTTC.

The J gene is TRBJ2-1, the V gene TRBV7-2, with 7 positions matching TRBD2. This CDR3 spans 14 amino acids. Unmatched junction bases numbered 10, after V lost 8 bases and J lost 6 bases. Germline assignment: CDR1 SGHTA and CDR2 FQGNSA. Here the CDR3 reads CASRRASGVNEQFF. The CDR3, as DNA: TGTGCCAGCCGTCGGGCTAGCGGAGTCAATGAGCAGTTCTTC.

The chain links TRBV11-2 to TRBJ2-2, with TRBD1 matching over 10 bases. The length of the CDR3 is 16 residues. J lost 6 bases, V lost 5 bases, and 9 bases had no gene match. CDR1 and CDR2 (germline): SGHAT, FQNNGV. In nucleotides, the CDR3 is TGTGCCAGCAGCGTCCGGGACAGGGGTTATCCCGGGGAGCTGTTTTTT. This gives the protein CASSVRDRGYPGELFF.

In this sample, this clone turned up many times. This chain uses TRBV5-6 with TRBJ2-3, with 7 bases aligning to TRBD2. The germline CDR1 and CDR2 sequences are SGHDT and YYEEEE. CDR3 length: 15 amino acids. V lost 0 bases to trimming and J lost 2 bases; unmatched junction nucleotides: 3. The CDR3 sequence: CASSLGLAVTDTQYF. CDR3 DNA: TGTGCCAGCAGCTTGGGGCTAGCGGTCACAGATACGCAGTATTTT.

This clone has a single count. The rearrangement uses TRBV18 and TRBJ1-2; 9 bases fit TRBD1. The CDR3 loop spans 19 amino acids. Looked up from germline, CDR1 is KGHSH and CDR2 is LQKENI. With 3 bases clipped from V and 4 bases from J, the junction kept 18 bases outside the gene matches. The CDR3 here is CASSPQTIARDRALYGYTF. The CDR3 region has the DNA TGTGCCAGCTCACCCCAAACGATAGCGAGGGACAGGGCCCTCTATGGCTACACCTTC.

The chain recombines TRBV7-9 with TRBJ1-5, with D possibly matching TRBD1 (6 bases). Germline values: CDR1 SEHNR, CDR2 FQNEAQ (reference sequence). V lost 3 bases and J lost 4, with 10 bases in between. CDR3 size: 14 residues. Here the CDR3 DNA reads TGTGCCAGCAGCTTCGGGGGCCTAAATCAGCCCCAGCATTTT. Its protein is CASSFGGLNQPQHF.

V gene TRBV12-3 or TRBV12-4 combines with J gene TRBJ1-5; D gene uncertain. The CDR3 has 12 residues. V was trimmed by 6 bases and J by 0 bases, leaving 3 bases between them. CDR3 nucleotide sequence: TGTGCCAGCAGCCGTAGCAATCAGCCCCAGCATTTT. Translated: CASSRSNQPQHF.

CDR3 sequence reads: CASSILSGGRWYEAFF. The DNA for the CDR3 is TGTGCCAGTAGTATATTAAGCGGCGGAAGGTGGTATGAAGCTTTCTTT. The chain carries TRBV19 and TRBJ1-1; D remains ambiguous. Germline lookup yields CDR1 LNHDA and CDR2 SQIVND (reference sequence). The CDR3 is made up of 16 amino acids. The germline V and J ends were trimmed by 2 bases and 7 bases, with 20 bases remaining between them.

The chain recombines TRBV7-8 with TRBJ1-2, with D possibly TRBD1 on 5 matching bases. Germline loops: CDR1 SGHVS, CDR2 FQNEAQ. Trimming shortened V by 1 base and J by 6 bases, and 9 bases separated the two germline ends. The CDR3 contains 13 residues. CDR3 region: CASSLVVQDGYTF. The CDR3 DNA reads TGTGCCAGCAGCTTAGTGGTACAGGATGGCTACACCTTC.

V is TRBV7-3 and J is TRBJ1-4; no firm D call. Trimming pared 5 bases from V and 0 bases from J, leaving 10 bases between. In germline, CDR1 is SGHTA, CDR2 FQGTGA. CDR3 length: 15 amino acids. The CDR3 DNA is TGTGCCAGCAGCCTTGGGCCTGCAACTAATGAAAAACTGTTTTTT. It is translated as CASSLGPATNEKLFF.